Listed below are T cell receptor beta chains from one sample, sequenced in a study of T cells in Graves' hyperthyroidism and ophthalmopathy. Via MiXCR, TCRdb re-called the multiplex PCR reads, giving one row per CDR3 protein. Of approximately 700,000 distinct CDR3 sequences in the sample, 45% were seen once. Sequenced sample: peripheral blood or thyroid tissue (not recorded which). The receptors derive from an adult man with Graves' disease, either hyperthyroidism or ophthalmopathy (not recorded which). Each CDR3 is given with its conserved first and last residue.

v_call	j_call	cdr3_aa
TRBV24-1	TRBJ1-5	CATSDAGTAYNQPQHF
TRBV20-1	TRBJ1-5	CSARLGSTPRANQPQHF
TRBV19	TRBJ2-2	CASSIARNTGELFF
TRBV10-3	TRBJ1-1	CAISEGLEGANEAFF
TRBV7-9	TRBJ2-5	CASSQDPGSQETQYF
TRBV12-3/TRBV12-4	TRBJ1-5	CASTVTGISNQPQHF
TRBV29-1	TRBJ2-5	CSLMVGGETQYF
TRBV10-3	TRBJ2-7	CAIRALAESPYEQYF
TRBV10-3	TRBJ2-2	CAISAQGNTGELFF
TRBV29-1	TRBJ2-7	CSAGGGTFNEQYF
TRBV7-9	TRBJ2-5	CASRNLAGGLQETQYF
TRBV19	TRBJ1-5	CASSMIGATKTQHF
TRBV10-3	TRBJ1-6	CAITSDRVSGSPLHF
TRBV2	TRBJ1-1	CASSEVSSEAFF
TRBV6-1	TRBJ1-2	CASRGRLANYGYTF
TRBV5-6	TRBJ1-2	CASSHLTGAGYTF
TRBV20-1	TRBJ2-2	CSAREQGSGELFF
TRBV7-9	TRBJ1-3	CASSLGPGGTGNTIYF
TRBV6-1	TRBJ2-7	CASRRESSGYEQYF
TRBV9	TRBJ1-3	CASSPSPGGRSTGNTIYF
TRBV2	TRBJ1-2	CASSEETPAYGYTF
TRBV20-1	TRBJ2-7	CASARTGTEQYF
TRBV29-1	TRBJ1-2	CSSGSRYGYTF
TRBV5-1	TRBJ2-5	CASRGDGVTQYF
TRBV7-9	TRBJ1-2	CASSEDPAGLSNYGYTF
TRBV11-2	TRBJ1-1	CASSLDLGNTEAFF
TRBV20-1	TRBJ2-7	CSARALAGGLEQYF
TRBV25-1	TRBJ1-1	CASSQVRGGTDTEAFF
TRBV5-1	TRBJ2-7	CASSLATDSYEQYF
TRBV10-2	TRBJ1-2	CASRADSAGYTF
TRBV10-3	TRBJ1-3	CAINRDGDSGNTIYF
TRBV15	TRBJ1-2	CATSREGQTYYGYTF
TRBV24-1	TRBJ1-2	CATSEWDSGGYTF
TRBV5-6	TRBJ1-5	CASSSRDRPISYSNQPQHF
TRBV10-3	TRBJ1-1	CAISDQPNTEAFF
TRBV12-3/TRBV12-4	TRBJ1-2	CASSPPRTGSGYTF
TRBV5-1	TRBJ2-7	CASSLHGSGNDEQYF
TRBV6-5	TRBJ2-7	CASSYGVSYEQYF
TRBV15	TRBJ1-4	CATSSFGRGRDEKLFF
TRBV7-9	TRBJ1-2	CASSQVIGGDGYTF
TRBV11-2	TRBJ1-3	CASSTTTLTSGNTIYF
TRBV2	TRBJ1-5	CASTGRAGQPQHF
TRBV10-3	TRBJ1-2	CAISEDLF
TRBV24-1	TRBJ2-7	CATSEPNSYEQYF
TRBV5-4	TRBJ1-4	CASSQGAGPNEKLFF
TRBV12-3/TRBV12-4	TRBJ2-7	CASKAYRDGPYEQYF
TRBV6-5	TRBJ2-7	CASSDYSAVYEQYF
TRBV12-3/TRBV12-4	TRBJ1-1	CASSFRGVRTEAFF
TRBV7-9	TRBJ1-2	CASSPAADKHGYTF
TRBV29-1	TRBJ2-4	CSVEGGRAKNIQYF
TRBV6-2/TRBV6-3	TRBJ1-2	CASSWDREDYGYTF
TRBV7-8	TRBJ1-6	CASSEAFGTGNHSPLHF
TRBV20-1	TRBJ2-5	CSARGGSGTQYF
TRBV9	TRBJ2-7	CASSLGLPQAGGPYEQYF
TRBV29-1	TRBJ1-6	CSVQAGQGFSPLHF
TRBV29-1	TRBJ2-7	CSVEDRRDTYEQYF
TRBV12-3/TRBV12-4	TRBJ2-7	CAFNIPDRGLSYEQYF
TRBV7-2	TRBJ1-2	CASSLGRGLDYGYTF
TRBV20-1	TRBJ1-5	CSARRQGPNYSNQPQHF
TRBV20-1	TRBJ1-3	CSVGTGGSVNTIYF